A single sample gave rise to the 16 T cell receptor beta chains below, sequenced in a study of regulatory T cells in long-lasting Graves disease. The time point was: newly diagnosed GD, antithyroid drugs for less than 3 months. Construction of the TCR library relied on RNA isolated from PBMCs. Assembly of TCR beta libraries relied on iRepertoire HTBI primers together with Arm-PCR of CDR3 regions. TCRdb used MiXCR to reprocess the multiplex PCR reads, holding one entry per CDR3 protein. The sample comprises 550,000 to 600,000 distinct CDR3 sequences, around 15% of which are singletons, and around 11% rests with the top ten. These data were also filed under a second study, of T cells in Graves' hyperthyroidism and ophthalmopathy.

Sequencing used peripheral blood mononuclear cells (PBMCs), obtained at new diagnosis, from a patient treated with antithyroid drugs. Receptors were obtained from a man aged 18 to 29 with Graves disease.

This chain joins TRBV29-1 and TRBJ1-2; D uncertain. The germline CDR1 and CDR2 sequences are SQVTM and ANQGSEA. The CDR3 totals 11 residues. V was trimmed by 4 bases and J by 4 bases, leaving 7 bases between them. CDR3 DNA sequence: TGCAGCGTTGCCAGCCTCTATGGCTACACCTTC. Protein product: CSVASLYGYTF.

The CDR3 bases are TGTGCCAGCAGTTCCCCAGGGATCGGCACAGATACGCAGTATTTT. Amino acids: CASSSPGIGTDTQYF. J is TRBJ2-3 and V is TRBV28; D might be TRBD1 (5 bases). V dropped 4 bases and J dropped 1 base, with 12 bases sitting between them. Germline V gene sequence: CDR1 MDHEN, CDR2 SYDVKM. CDR3 length: 15 amino acids.

This CDR3 reads CASSLRGTGSAGMDTEAFF. The CDR3 nucleotides read TGTGCCAGCAGCTTACGCGGGACAGGGTCTGCGGGTATGGACACTGAAGCTTTCTTT. This sequence joins TRBV7-9 and TRBJ1-1; 9 nucleotides line up with TRBD1. This CDR3 region has 19 residues. CDR1 is SEHNR, CDR2 FQNEAQ, per germline (reference sequence). V was clipped by 2 bases and J by 3 bases; unmatched bases: 16.

V usage is TRBV9 and J usage is TRBJ2-3; unclear D gene. The V gene lost 0 bases and the J gene lost 5 bases, with 7 bases spanning the gap. The CDR3 totals 13 residues. Germline CDR1 reads SGDLS; CDR2 reads YYNGEE. The CDR3 is CASSVATVDTQYF. CDR3 nucleotide sequence: TGTGCCAGCAGCGTAGCTACAGTAGATACGCAGTATTTT.

The chain links TRBV18 to TRBJ2-2; possible D gene TRBD2, 6 bases. Trimming took 6 bases from V and 4 from J, leaving 15 bases between them. CDR1 is KGHSH, CDR2 LQKENI, per germline. The CDR3 runs 15 residues. CDR3 DNA: TGTGCCAGCTCCCCCCGGGACGGGAGCACCGGGGAGCTGTTTTTT. Its translation: CASSPRDGSTGELFF.

Of note for this clonotype: Relative to the germline gene, one junction end is altered; a read error may explain this. V usage is TRBV29-1 and J usage is TRBJ2-1; TRBD2 might be the D (5 bases). The CDR3 totals 14 residues. Germline V gene sequence: CDR1 SQVTM, CDR2 ANQGSEA. CDR3 in DNA: TGCAGCGCTTCGACTTACAAAGACTACAATGAGCAGCTCTTC. Translation: CSASTYKDYNEQLF.

The chain is built from TRBV2 and TRBJ1-6, with D maybe TRBD1 (6 bases). CDR1 is SNHLY, CDR2 FYNNEI, per germline. This CDR3 has 16 residues. Trimming removed 1 base at V and 7 bases at J, with 14 bases between. CDR3 region: CASSEGGRGLNSPLHF. CDR3 DNA sequence: TGTGCCAGCAGTGAAGGGGGCAGGGGACTGAATTCACCCCTCCACTTT.

The sample holds many counts of this clonotype. The chain employs TRBV12-3 or TRBV12-4 and TRBJ2-1, with 10 bases fitting TRBD2. CDR3 size: 16 residues. The V and J ends lost 4 bases and 7 bases, in that order; junction bases with no gene match: 10. The CDR3 region is CASSSLAGDRRNEQFF. Written as DNA, the CDR3 is TGTGCCAGCAGTTCTCTAGCGGGAGATCGTAGGAATGAGCAGTTCTTC.

This clonotype turned up a few times. The chain recombines TRBV10-3 with TRBJ2-7; D perhaps matches TRBD2 (5 bases). The V and J ends lost 10 bases and 4 bases respectively, with 23 bases between them. This CDR3 contains 15 residues. Germline CDR1 ENHRY, CDR2 SYGVKD. CDR3 nucleotide sequence: TGTGCCACCCGACCAAGCGGCTCACCGGAATACGAGCAGTACTTC. Translated, it gives CATRPSGSPEYEQYF.

Only a few counts were recorded for this clonotype. The J gene is TRBJ1-6, the V gene TRBV12-3 or TRBV12-4, with unresolved D. The CDR3 contains 15 residues. V was clipped by 5 bases and J by 13 bases, with 21 bases between them. CDR3: CASSLRRAESLPLHF. The CDR3 DNA is TGTGCCAGCAGTCTCCGTAGGGCAGAGTCCCTTCCCCTCCACTTT.

This clonotype was seen repeatedly, ten times or more. CDR3 sequence: CASSQGQGLQPQHF. The CDR3 bases are TGTGCCAGCAGCCAAGGCCAGGGTCTTCAGCCCCAGCATTTT. This chain connects TRBV3-1 to TRBJ1-5, with D possibly being TRBD1 (5 bases). Trimming removed 1 base from V and 6 bases from J, with 10 bases in between. Germline CDR1 reads LGHDT; CDR2 reads YNNKEL (reference sequence). CDR3 length: 14 amino acids.

In its sample, this clonotype was seen many times. V is TRBV20-1 and J is TRBJ2-7; D remains unclear. This CDR3 comprises 13 residues. Looked up from germline, CDR1 is DFQATT and CDR2 is SNEGSKA (reference sequence). Between the trimmed V and J ends, which lost 1 base and 0 bases, there was a span of 7 bases. CDR3 protein: CSARGRDSYEQYF. For the CDR3, the DNA is TGCAGTGCTAGAGGTAGGGACTCCTACGAGCAGTACTTC.

Many counts were recorded for this clonotype. This rearrangement joins TRBV29-1 to TRBJ2-2, with D perhaps TRBD1 (7 bases). The CDR3 totals 15 residues. Trimming left V 6 bases short and J 3 bases short, with 17 bases between. Germline CDR1 reads SQVTM; CDR2 reads ANQGSEA. In DNA, the CDR3 is TGCAGCGTGGAGGGGCGCAGGGGGTACACCGGGGAGCTGTTTTTT. Its protein is CSVEGRRGYTGELFF.

Only a few counts were recorded for this clonotype. The rearrangement links TRBV6-1 to TRBJ1-2, with 9 bases fitting TRBD1. Germline CDR1 and CDR2: MNHNS and SASEGT. The CDR3 loop spans 15 amino acids. V lost 5 bases to trimming and J lost 7 bases; unmatched junction nucleotides: 11. The CDR3 region has the DNA TGTGCCAGCAGTCCAACCGGGACAGGGTCGGCTGGCTACACCTTC. Translated, it gives CASSPTGTGSAGYTF.

This clonotype showed up many times. V gene TRBV27 combines with J gene TRBJ1-2; tentatively, D is TRBD1 (6 bases). The CDR3 is made up of 16 amino acids. Trimming cost V 2 bases and J 4 bases, with 17 bases left between them. Per germline, CDR1 MNHEY and CDR2 SMNVEV (reference sequence). This CDR3 reads CASSLSGRGSSYGYTF. The CDR3 nucleotides are TGTGCCAGCAGTTTAAGCGGCAGGGGTTCTAGCTATGGCTACACCTTC.

A word on this clonotype: One end of the junction varies from germline; a read error may be responsible. This CDR3 is CTARGATGAFF. The CDR3 coding sequence is TGCACCGCCAGGGGGGCCACTGGAGCTTTCTTT. The chain uses TRBV29-1 and TRBJ1-1; 7 nucleotides line up with TRBD1. Germline-derived CDR1 and CDR2 are SQVTM and ANQGSEA. CDR3 length equals 11 residues.